This entry features one T cell receptor (beta chain) sequence. Up to 2 ug genomic DNA was used for TCRB CDR3 amplification. Sequencing used immunoSEQ multiplex PCR; TCRdb keeps in-frame clones, though not all of them. Of 25,000 to 35,000 clones listed, roughly 90% are singletons. The sample originates from a study of glioma-infiltrating T cells after dendritic cell vaccination. V lost 2 bases to trimming and J lost 2 bases, with 16 bases between them. CDR1 is SGHTS and CDR2 is YDEGEE in the germline V gene. The CDR3 runs 17 residues. This sequence was found in a human donor with glioblastoma. The sample in question was blood, obtained before dendritic cell vaccination. V and J are TRBV5-8 and TRBJ2-2, with TRBD1 as a possible D gene (6 bases). In nucleotides, the CDR3 is TGTGCCAGCAGCTTCTTCTCGTTCAGGGGAAACACCGGGGAGCTGTTTTTT. Translated: CASSFFSFRGNTGELFF. The complete variable domain, with remaining parts taken from reference TRBV5-8 and TRBJ2-2, reads EAGVTQSPTHLIKTRGQQATLRCSPISGHTSVYWYQQALGLGLQFLLWYDEGEERNRGNFPPRFSGRQFPNYSSELNVNALELEDSALYLCASSFFSFRGNTGELFFGEGSRLTVL.